A selection of T cell receptor beta chains follows, all from one sample in a study of blood T cells in healthy people across ages. Each CDR3 protein is one row after TCRdb ran MiXCR on the 5' RACE reads. Among about 720,000 distinct CDR3 sequences listed, about a fifth were seen once. The sequencing sample was made of blood. The source of these receptors is a man between 65 and 80 years old in good health. Each CDR3 is given with its conserved first and last residue. Fields, in order: J gene, V gene, clone size, CDR3 protein. Not all rows give a size; the values are once, few, many and, for expanded clones, a class.

j_call: TRBJ2-1
v_call: TRBV2
clone_size: .
cdr3_aa: CASSEEGSSYNEQFF

j_call: TRBJ2-3
v_call: TRBV29-1
clone_size: .
cdr3_aa: CSVAVRGGTDTQYF

j_call: TRBJ1-2
v_call: TRBV29-1
clone_size: .
cdr3_aa: CSVGPGSDGYTF

j_call: TRBJ2-5
v_call: TRBV9
clone_size: few
cdr3_aa: CASSVGSAGVRETQYF

j_call: TRBJ2-7
v_call: TRBV15
clone_size: few
cdr3_aa: CATSREGGYEQYF

j_call: TRBJ1-5
v_call: TRBV20-1
clone_size: few
cdr3_aa: CSALGLSNQPQHF

j_call: TRBJ1-2
v_call: TRBV9
clone_size: .
cdr3_aa: CASSVEQGKYGYTF

j_call: TRBJ2-2
v_call: TRBV6-5
clone_size: .
cdr3_aa: CASSYSFRGRNTGELFF

j_call: TRBJ2-5
v_call: TRBV5-1
clone_size: .
cdr3_aa: CASSLEYKETQYF

j_call: TRBJ1-2
v_call: TRBV7-2
clone_size: .
cdr3_aa: CASSRPRGDYGYTF

j_call: TRBJ2-3
v_call: TRBV6-1
clone_size: few
cdr3_aa: CASTDSGTGVTDTQYF

j_call: TRBJ1-1
v_call: TRBV5-1
clone_size: .
cdr3_aa: CASSLYPGVRTEAFF

j_call: TRBJ2-1
v_call: TRBV6-6
clone_size: few
cdr3_aa: CASTQPGLAHNEQFF

j_call: TRBJ1-1
v_call: TRBV10-3
clone_size: .
cdr3_aa: CAISVSPENTEAFF

j_call: TRBJ2-3
v_call: TRBV12-3/TRBV12-4
clone_size: .
cdr3_aa: CASRPEGEGPDTQYF

j_call: TRBJ1-1
v_call: TRBV20-1
clone_size: .
cdr3_aa: CSATGTLNTEAFF

j_call: TRBJ1-4
v_call: TRBV6-6
clone_size: once
cdr3_aa: CASSRQGIRTNEKLFF

j_call: TRBJ2-1
v_call: TRBV3-1
clone_size: once
cdr3_aa: CASSQEFVGSNEQFF

j_call: TRBJ2-7
v_call: TRBV20-1
clone_size: .
cdr3_aa: CSAESADSYEQYF

j_call: TRBJ1-4
v_call: TRBV6-1
clone_size: few
cdr3_aa: CASRDTGRTNEKLFF

j_call: .
v_call: TRBV12-3/TRBV12-4
clone_size: .
cdr3_aa: CASSFFPSGRDYNEQFF

j_call: TRBJ1-3
v_call: TRBV29-1
clone_size: few
cdr3_aa: CSGGAGNTIYF

j_call: TRBJ2-4
v_call: TRBV12-3/TRBV12-4
clone_size: .
cdr3_aa: CASNLSGAKNIQYF

j_call: TRBJ2-4
v_call: TRBV20-1
clone_size: few
cdr3_aa: CSARDLGIQYF

j_call: TRBJ1-1
v_call: TRBV2
clone_size: few
cdr3_aa: CASSDGWQGNTEAFF

j_call: TRBJ2-1
v_call: TRBV25-1
clone_size: few
cdr3_aa: CASSGPDREQFF

j_call: TRBJ2-5
v_call: TRBV9
clone_size: .
cdr3_aa: CASNSGPGGTQYF

j_call: TRBJ1-4
v_call: TRBV7-2
clone_size: few
cdr3_aa: CASSLAGTAGEKLFF

j_call: TRBJ2-1
v_call: TRBV6-2/TRBV6-3
clone_size: .
cdr3_aa: CASSPTGGRSSYNEQFF

j_call: TRBJ1-6
v_call: TRBV20-1
clone_size: .
cdr3_aa: CSASLEEGNNSPLHF

j_call: TRBJ2-1
v_call: TRBV5-1
clone_size: many
cdr3_aa: CASSDILAGGSYNEQFF

j_call: TRBJ2-7
v_call: TRBV6-1
clone_size: .
cdr3_aa: CASSEDASADQYF

j_call: TRBJ2-2
v_call: TRBV4-3
clone_size: few
cdr3_aa: CASSQGLTSGILKAGNTGELFF

j_call: TRBJ1-1
v_call: TRBV14
clone_size: few
cdr3_aa: CASSQVTGGRFF

j_call: TRBJ1-4
v_call: TRBV18
clone_size: .
cdr3_aa: CASSRAGAATNEKLFF

j_call: TRBJ1-2
v_call: TRBV5-1
clone_size: .
cdr3_aa: CASSPEGGLVYGYTF

j_call: TRBJ1-2
v_call: TRBV5-5
clone_size: few
cdr3_aa: CASTLTGPDNYGYTF

j_call: TRBJ1-2
v_call: TRBV20-1
clone_size: few
cdr3_aa: CSALRPSNYGYTF

j_call: TRBJ2-1
v_call: TRBV7-2
clone_size: many
cdr3_aa: CASSLGLANNEQFF

j_call: TRBJ2-1
v_call: TRBV7-3
clone_size: .
cdr3_aa: CASSRLTGSRQNEQFF

j_call: TRBJ2-5
v_call: TRBV6-1
clone_size: .
cdr3_aa: CANSPGGTQETQYF

j_call: TRBJ2-2
v_call: TRBV5-5
clone_size: few
cdr3_aa: CASSSGQRSNTGELFF

j_call: TRBJ1-4
v_call: TRBV10-3
clone_size: .
cdr3_aa: CAISENPGGGNEKLFF

j_call: TRBJ2-1
v_call: TRBV7-9
clone_size: .
cdr3_aa: CASGYRVANEQFF

j_call: TRBJ1-5
v_call: TRBV4-1
clone_size: .
cdr3_aa: CASSRRRTQPQHF

j_call: TRBJ1-5
v_call: TRBV6-2/TRBV6-3
clone_size: .
cdr3_aa: CASSYGGIGNQPQHF

j_call: TRBJ2-1
v_call: TRBV7-2
clone_size: few
cdr3_aa: CASSLRLTEQFF

j_call: TRBJ2-5
v_call: TRBV20-1
clone_size: few
cdr3_aa: CSASIAGGRQETQYF

j_call: TRBJ2-3
v_call: TRBV5-1
clone_size: .
cdr3_aa: CASSLGHNPSTDTQYF

j_call: TRBJ2-5
v_call: TRBV28
clone_size: .
cdr3_aa: CASSTMTGRETQYF

j_call: TRBJ2-5
v_call: TRBV28
clone_size: .
cdr3_aa: CASSLSGRREETQYF